A single sample gave rise to the 25 T cell receptor beta chains below, sequenced in a study of T-cell reconstitution after alpha-beta-depleted transplantation in children. Unique molecular identifiers tagged the TCRbeta library. One entry per CDR3 protein results from TCRdb running MiXCR on the PCR reads. The data hold about 610,000 distinct CDR3 sequences, with over 9.5% observed a single time. The specimen was PBMCs from the stem cell graft donor, collected from the stem cell graft. All receptors derive from a human donor who donated a stem cell graft to a child with acute myeloid leukemia.

The chain combines TRBV20-1 with TRBJ2-1; 10 bases line up with TRBD2. Germline trimming cut 0 bases from V and 10 bases from J; bases unmatched to any gene: 6. The CDR3 consists of 14 residues. Germline V lookup: CDR1 DFQATT, CDR2 SNEGSKA (reference sequence). The CDR3 nucleotides read TGCAGTGCTAGAGATATGTTAGCGGGAGGCGAGCAGTTCTTC. It codes for CSARDMLAGGEQFF.

This clonotype appeared a few times. The chain has TRBV20-1 and TRBJ2-7, with D perhaps TRBD1 (6 bases). Germline CDR1 and CDR2: DFQATT and SNEGSKA (reference sequence). The CDR3 covers 16 residues. V lost 3 bases, J lost 2 bases, and 20 bases lay in between. CDR3 in DNA: TGCAGTGCTAGGGACCGGGCACAGGGCGCCGCCTACGAGCAGTACTTC. Translating it yields CSARDRAQGAAYEQYF.

This clonotype turned up a few times. The V call is TRBV11-2, the J call TRBJ1-3; no reliable D call. Trimming removed 4 bases at V and 4 bases at J, with 17 bases between. The CDR3 is 16 amino acids. The germline CDR1 and CDR2 sequences are SGHAT and FQNNGV. The CDR3 here is CASSSIKDPGGNTIYF. The CDR3 DNA reads as TGTGCCAGCAGCTCCATTAAGGACCCGGGAGGAAACACCATATATTTT.

This clonotype has a count of ten or more. Here the CDR3 reads CATSDRAAGGGNEQFF. CDR3 nucleotide sequence: TGTGCCACCAGTGATCGAGCCGCGGGAGGTGGCAATGAGCAGTTCTTC. V usage is TRBV24-1 and J usage is TRBJ2-1, with TRBD2 matching 8 bases. The CDR3 length is 16 residues. After removal of 3 bases from V and 6 bases from J, the junction contained 9 bases not matched to a gene. From germline, CDR1 is KGHDR and CDR2 SFDVKD.

This clonotype has a handful of counts. V gene TRBV7-2 combines with J gene TRBJ2-5; 8 bases are shared with TRBD1. Germline CDR1 is SGHTA and CDR2 is FQGNSA. CDR3 length: 15 residues. Trimming took 0 bases from V and 5 from J; bases not matched to a gene: 5. This CDR3 is CASSLAARGRETQYF. The CDR3 bases are TGTGCCAGCAGCTTAGCGGCCAGGGGGCGCGAGACCCAGTACTTC.

The chain combines TRBV5-6 with TRBJ2-7, with 7 bases fitting TRBD1. Germline-derived CDR1 and CDR2 are SGHDT and YYEEEE. The ends lost 2 bases at V and 0 bases at J; junction bases unmatched: 5. The CDR3 extends over 15 amino acids. The CDR3 loop is CASSLRDRYSYEQYF. CDR3 nucleotide sequence: TGTGCCAGCAGCTTAAGGGACAGATACTCCTACGAGCAGTACTTC.

This clonotype showed up many times. V is TRBV7-6 and J is TRBJ1-5; D gene uncertain. The germline V gene has CDR1 SGHVS and CDR2 FNYEAQ. The V end was cut by 0 bases, the J end by 0 bases, with 3 bases between. This CDR3 comprises 14 residues. The CDR3 nucleotides are TGTGCCAGCAGCTTAGCCAGTAGCAATCAGCCCCAGCATTTT. This encodes CASSLASSNQPQHF. The full variable domain, its missing parts supplied by reference TRBV7-6 and TRBJ1-5, is GAGVSQSPRYKVTKRGQDVALRCDPISGHVSLYWYRQALGQGPEFLTYFNYEAQQDKSGLPNDRFSAERPEGSISTLTIQRTEQRDSAMYRCASSLASSNQPQHFGDGTRLSIL.

J is TRBJ2-5 and V is TRBV5-1; D may be TRBD1 or TRBD2 (5 bases each). The CDR3 extends over 15 amino acids. Trimming removed 0 bases from V and 4 bases from J, with 13 bases in between. CDR1 and CDR2 from the germline V gene are SGHRS and YFSETQ. DNA for the CDR3: TGCGCCAGCAGCTTGGGAGGGGCCAGTGGAGAGACCCAGTACTTC. It translates to CASSLGGASGETQYF.

The chain couples TRBV4-3 to TRBJ2-5; D is perhaps TRBD1 or TRBD2 (5 bases each). Per the germline V gene, CDR1 is LGHNA and CDR2 is YSLEER. Trimming pared 2 bases from V and 5 bases from J, leaving 15 bases between. CDR3 length: 15 amino acids. This chain's CDR3 is CASSQTGRGQETQYF. The CDR3 DNA follows: TGCGCCAGCAGCCAAACGGGGCGAGGGCAGGAGACCCAGTACTTC.

This clonotype was picked up a small number of times. This chain links TRBV5-1 with TRBJ1-2; TRBD1 agrees at 8 bases. The CDR3 is 16 amino acids. The V segment lost 0 bases and the J segment 3 bases; nucleotides outside the gene matches: 7. Germline V gene lookup returns CDR1 SGHRS and CDR2 YFSETQ. The CDR3 DNA reads as TGCGCCAGCAGCTTGGCCGATCCGGGACAGGACTATGGCTACACCTTC. This sequence encodes CASSLADPGQDYGYTF.

This clonotype was observed a handful of times. Here the CDR3 reads CASSLQMAGGLHNEQFF. CDR3 coding DNA: TGTGCCAGCAGTCTCCAAATGGCGGGAGGCCTTCACAATGAGCAGTTCTTC. V is TRBV12-3 or TRBV12-4 and J is TRBJ2-1; 8 bases agree with TRBD2. This CDR3 has 17 amino acids. After removal of 5 bases from V and 5 bases from J, the junction contained 14 bases not matched to a gene.

At least ten counts were recorded for this clonotype. The CDR3 coding sequence is TGCGCCAGCAGCCAAGATCCCCAGGGGGCGCAGGCCCAAGGGCTGTTCTTC. This translates into CASSQDPQGAQAQGLFF. This chain uses TRBV4-1 with TRBJ2-1; 8 bases match TRBD1. The CDR3 has 17 amino acids. The trim removed 0 bases at V and 15 bases at J, leaving 19 bases unmatched. Germline V gene lookup returns CDR1 MGHRA and CDR2 YSYEKL.

The chain joins TRBV7-2 to TRBJ2-3, with D possibly being TRBD2 (5 bases). The length of the CDR3 is 16 residues. Trimming removed 1 base from V and 0 bases from J, with 11 bases in between. The germline CDR1 and CDR2 sequences are SGHTA and FQGNSA. The CDR3 reads CASSLGLSLSTDTQYF. CDR3 bases: TGTGCCAGCAGCTTAGGACTATCGTTGAGCACAGATACGCAGTATTTT.

The sample holds a few counts of this clonotype. The J gene is TRBJ2-7, the V gene TRBV11-2; D may be TRBD1 (6 bases). CDR1 and CDR2 (germline): SGHAT, FQNNGV. The CDR3 loop spans 15 amino acids. Trimming pared 5 bases from V and 1 base from J, leaving 15 bases between. The chain's CDR3 is CASSLYIQGSYEQYF. The CDR3 nucleotides are TGTGCCAGCAGCCTGTACATACAGGGTTCCTACGAGCAGTACTTC.

This clonotype was seen only a few times. J is TRBJ2-7 and V is TRBV5-5, with TRBD1 matching over 8 bases. Germline loops: CDR1 SGHKS, CDR2 YYEKEE (reference sequence). The CDR3 has 15 residues. V gave up 1 base and J gave up 4 bases; unmatched junction bases: 7. Written as DNA, the CDR3 is TGTGCCAGCAGCTTGTTCCAGGGGGCTTTTTACGAGCAGTACTTC. Translated, it gives CASSLFQGAFYEQYF.

This clonotype was picked up a small number of times. V usage is TRBV20-1 and J usage is TRBJ1-4; 12 bases line up with TRBD1. The germline gives CDR1 DFQATT, CDR2 SNEGSKA (reference sequence). The CDR3 is 17 amino acids. J gave up 8 bases and V 4 bases, and 14 bases lay outside the gene matches. The CDR3: CSATLGTGGAGGEKLFF. CDR3 DNA: TGCAGTGCTACCCTCGGGACAGGGGGCGCCGGTGGAGAAAAACTGTTTTTT.

CDR3 sequence: CSARVVGGRSPMNTEAFF. The CDR3 region has the DNA TGCAGTGCTAGGGTCGTTGGGGGGCGAAGCCCAATGAACACTGAAGCTTTCTTT. This chain joins TRBV20-1 and TRBJ1-1, with D possibly matching TRBD1 (6 bases). Germline V lookup: CDR1 DFQATT, CDR2 SNEGSKA (reference sequence). Trimming stripped 3 bases from V and 0 bases from J, with 23 bases between. The CDR3 length is 18 residues.

A few counts support this clonotype. The genes are TRBV28 and TRBJ2-7; unclear D gene. The V end was cut by 2 bases, the J end by 1 base, with 6 bases between. Germline CDR1 is MDHEN and CDR2 is SYDVKM. The CDR3 spans 13 residues. The CDR3 loop is CASSLGWSYEQYF. Written as DNA, the CDR3 is TGTGCCAGCAGTTTAGGGTGGTCCTACGAGCAGTACTTC.

This clonotype was seen more than once but under ten times. The rearrangement uses TRBV7-2 and TRBJ2-3; 12 bases are shared with TRBD2. Looked up from germline, CDR1 is SGHTA and CDR2 is FQGNSA. This CDR3 is 17 amino acids long. V trimming: 2 bases; J trimming: 5 bases; junction bases outside the gene matches: 8. The CDR3 loop reads CASSLQVLAGGGDTQYF. As DNA, the CDR3 is TGTGCCAGCAGCTTACAGGTGCTAGCGGGAGGGGGAGATACGCAGTATTTT.

On this clonotype itself: A clone one base away is much larger, so this may be a read error. The V call is TRBV6-1, the J call TRBJ2-2; possibly TRBD2 for D (5 bases). V was pared by 6 bases and J by 3 bases, with 8 bases between. CDR3 size: 13 residues. The V gene's germline CDR1 is MNHNS and CDR2 SASEGT. CDR3 in DNA: TGTGCCAGCAGCCACGGGGACACCGGGGAGCTGTTTTTT. Protein: CASSHGDTGELFF.

In its sample, this clonotype was seen a few times. This chain connects TRBV29-1 to TRBJ1-1, with unresolved D. Trimming cost V 6 bases and J 8 bases, with 10 bases left between them. The CDR3 has 10 amino acids. Per the germline V gene, CDR1 is SQVTM and CDR2 is ANQGSEA. The CDR3 DNA sequence: TGCAGCGTCCTCGGGCCCGAAGCTTTCTTT. Protein sequence: CSVLGPEAFF.

This clonotype occurred once. Possible read error: a much larger clone is one base away. J is TRBJ2-1 and V is TRBV27; D may be TRBD1 or TRBD2 (5 bases each). Germline CDR1 is MNHEY and CDR2 is SMNVEV (reference sequence). This CDR3 has 15 amino acids. CDR3 region: CASSLGGPNYNEQLF. The DNA of the CDR3 is TGTGCCAGCAGTTTAGGGGGACCAAACTACAATGAGCAGCTCTTC.

J is TRBJ2-1 and V is TRBV28; 14 positions match TRBD2. Germline trimming cut 5 bases from V and 3 bases from J; bases unmatched to any gene: 9. CDR3 size: 18 residues. Germline lookup yields CDR1 MDHEN and CDR2 SYDVKM. DNA for the CDR3: TGTGCCAGCAGTCTGGGGACTAGCGGGAGCGGAGGCTACAATGAGCAGTTCTTC. Translating gives CASSLGTSGSGGYNEQFF. The whole variable domain, remainder taken from reference TRBV28 and TRBJ2-1, is DVKVTQSSRYLVKRTGEKVFLECVQDMDHENMFWYRQDPGLGLRLIYFSYDVKMKEKGDIPEGYSVSREKKERFSLILESASTNQTSMYLCASSLGTSGSGGYNEQFFGPGTRLTVL.

The CDR3: CASGTVGARGSEQYF. CDR3 coding DNA: TGCGCCAGCGGAACGGTGGGGGCTAGAGGTTCCGAGCAGTACTTC. The gene calls are TRBV5-1 and TRBJ2-7, with D possibly matching TRBD1 (6 bases). The CDR3 totals 15 residues. From germline, CDR1 is SGHRS and CDR2 YFSETQ. Trimming left V 7 bases short and J 6 bases short, with 23 bases between. Complete variable domain (other parts from reference TRBV5-1 and TRBJ2-7): KAGVTQTPRYLIKTRGQQVTLSCSPISGHRSVSWYQQTPGQGLQFLFEYFSETQRNKGNFPGRFSGRQFSNSRSEMNVSTLELGDSALYLCASGTVGARGSEQYFGPGTRLTVT.

This clonotype was detected ten times or more. This chain uses TRBV5-1 with TRBJ2-7; 9 nucleotides match TRBD1. Germline V gene data show CDR1 as SGHRS and CDR2 as YFSETQ. There are 15 residues in the CDR3. Losses at the gene ends were 5 bases for V and 2 bases for J; bases not matched to a gene: 8. CDR3 sequence reads: CASRVGQGTAYEQYF. CDR3 coding DNA: TGCGCCAGCAGGGTAGGACAGGGGACAGCCTACGAGCAGTACTTC.